This TCR beta chain was sequenced during a study of CD8+CD57+ T cells in acquired aplastic anemia. The authors sequenced patients whose flow cytometry had shown CD8+CD57+ cell expansion. Diagnosis of severe acquired aplastic anemia applied to all patients. Patients were untreated when blood was sampled. It was genomic DNA that served as the template for profiling TCR beta VDJ and CDR3. MiXCR, applied by TCRdb to the reads, yields one record per CDR3 protein. Found here are 170,000 or so distinct CDR3 sequences, around 63% of them singletons; the top ten hold more than 40%. Trimming took 0 bases from V and 3 from J; bases not matched to a gene: 2. Germline V CDR1 and CDR2: SGDLS, YYNGEE. The CDR3 runs 15 residues.

The J gene is TRBJ1-4, the V gene TRBV9; 7 bases are a match to TRBD1. This TCR came from a human donor with aplastic anemia. Sequencing was done on a sample of sorted CD4+, CD8+, or CD8+CD57+ T cells (not recorded which) from PBMCs. CDR3 sequence: CASSVGGTANEKLFF. The CDR3 nucleotides read TGTGCCAGCAGCGTAGGGGGGACAGCTAATGAAAAACTGTTTTTT.